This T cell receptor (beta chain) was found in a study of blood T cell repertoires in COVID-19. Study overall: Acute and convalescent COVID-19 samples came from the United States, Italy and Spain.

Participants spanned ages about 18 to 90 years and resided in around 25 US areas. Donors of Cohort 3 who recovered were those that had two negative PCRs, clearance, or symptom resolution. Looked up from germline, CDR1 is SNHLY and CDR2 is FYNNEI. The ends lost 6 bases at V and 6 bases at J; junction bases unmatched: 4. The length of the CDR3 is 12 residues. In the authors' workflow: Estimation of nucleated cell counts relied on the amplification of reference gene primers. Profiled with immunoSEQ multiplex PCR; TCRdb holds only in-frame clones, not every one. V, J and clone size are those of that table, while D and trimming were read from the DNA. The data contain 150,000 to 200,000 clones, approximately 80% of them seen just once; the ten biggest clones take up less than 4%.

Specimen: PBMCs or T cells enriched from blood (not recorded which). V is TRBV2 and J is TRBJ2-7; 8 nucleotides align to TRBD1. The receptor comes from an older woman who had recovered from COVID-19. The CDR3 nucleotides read TGTGCCAGCAGCGGGGACAGGCCCGAGCAGTACTTC. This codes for CASSGDRPEQYF.